Listed below are T cell receptor beta chains from one sample, sequenced in a study of cytomegalovirus exposure and HLA in healthy donors. Using immunoSEQ multiplex PCR, the repertoire was profiled, and TCRdb retains in-frame clones only, with some absent. This table holds some 150,000 clones, 80% found once. The sequenced sample was PBMCs. These receptors all come from a man between 25 and 39 years old in good health and CMV-seropositive. CDR3s include the opening cysteine and the closing phenylalanine or tryptophan. Part of the rows lack a size; the others show once, few, many or a class for expanded clones.

v_gene: TRBV27
abundance: NA
CDR3aa: CASSTTGTGAYEQYF

v_gene: TRBV6-1
abundance: NA
CDR3aa: CASRLAGTPDDEQYF

v_gene: TRBV7-9
abundance: NA
CDR3aa: CASSFGWREWADTQYF

v_gene: TRBV25-1
abundance: NA
CDR3aa: CASTKAESSTDTQYF

v_gene: TRBV28
abundance: NA
CDR3aa: CASSLTDFGSYEQYF

v_gene: TRBV11-1
abundance: once
CDR3aa: CASNRGPRTEQFF

v_gene: TRBV2
abundance: NA
CDR3aa: CASSASGGNQPQHF

v_gene: TRBV7-2
abundance: few
CDR3aa: CASRPGVFRGSNEQFF

v_gene: TRBV2
abundance: NA
CDR3aa: CASSEVRGGYGYTF

v_gene: TRBV7-9
abundance: few
CDR3aa: CASSLSVHEQFF

v_gene: TRBV11-2
abundance: NA
CDR3aa: CASSLVPIGTSGTDTQYF

v_gene: TRBV4-2
abundance: NA
CDR3aa: CASSQGDRGMVTEAFF

v_gene: TRBV5-1
abundance: NA
CDR3aa: CASSLQGPGNTIYF

v_gene: TRBV6-1
abundance: many
CDR3aa: CASRNRVGANVLTF

v_gene: TRBV7-9
abundance: NA
CDR3aa: CASGGSGSNTGELFF